Sequencing of this TCR beta chain was carried out in a study of OX40 agonist ivuxolimab in advanced cancers. Across the study: Patients received the agonistic anti-OX40 (CD134) antibody ivuxolimab.

With regard to this clone: The antigen is not known.

Assay used: immunoSEQ multiplex PCR; TCRdb lists only in-frame clones, some missing. This repertoire shows roughly 87,000 clones, about nine tenths found once; its top ten account for approximately 0.7%. Findings and caveats of the study: Antigen specificity was not determined for the expanded peripheral T cells. In CD8+ T cells, expanded clones were on average more numerous than in CD4+.

V was pared by 2 bases and J by 4 bases, with 9 bases of the junction left unmatched. This CDR3 region has 17 residues. The germline V gene has CDR1 LNHDA and CDR2 SQIVND (reference sequence). This sequence was found in an adult with an advanced solid tumor such as melanoma, head and neck, liver or kidney cancer. This chain connects TRBV19 to TRBJ2-2; 8 bases are shared with TRBD2. The sample consisted of CD4+ or CD8+ T cells sorted from blood, taken in a trial of the OX40 agonist ivuxolimab. CDR3 in amino acids: CASSIMARGAFTGELFF. The CDR3 coding sequence is TGTGCCAGTAGTATAATGGCGCGGGGGGCCTTCACCGGGGAGCTGTTTTTT.